A selection of T cell receptor beta chains follows, all from one sample in a study of T cells in Graves' hyperthyroidism and ophthalmopathy. MiXCR, applied by TCRdb to the multiplex PCR reads, yields one record per CDR3 protein. The sample lists hundreds of thousands of distinct CDR3 sequences, about 16% occurring once. What was sequenced was blood. The receptors originated from a woman in her late teens or twenties with Graves' ophthalmopathy. Both conserved end residues are part of each CDR3. D genes are given only for firm matches. Clone size is not always given. Where it is, it says once, few, many or a class for expanded clones.

d_call	cdr3_length	j_call	clone_size	v_call	cdr3_nt	cdr3_aa
.	15	TRBJ2-5	many	TRBV11-2	TGTGCCAGCAGCCCAGCGAACCTCATCCAAGAGACCCAGTACTTC	CASSPANLIQETQYF
.	14	TRBJ2-5	many	TRBV28	TGTGCCAGCAACGATGGGGGGCGCAGGGAGACCCAGTACTTC	CASNDGGRRETQYF
.	13	TRBJ1-1	many	TRBV9	TGTGCCAGCAGCGTAGAGTGGCGCACTGAAGCTTTCTTT	CASSVEWRTEAFF
.	15	TRBJ2-3	.	TRBV20-1	TGCAGTGCCAGCCTACCCGGGACTAGCACAGATACGCAGTATTTT	CSASLPGTSTDTQYF
.	16	TRBJ2-2	many	TRBV9	TGTGCCAGCAGCTTCCACAGGGAAGAGGACACCGGGGAGCTGTTTTTT	CASSFHREEDTGELFF
.	12	TRBJ2-1	many	TRBV30	TGTGCCTGGGGACAGACCGACAATGAGCAGTTCTTC	CAWGQTDNEQFF
TRBD2	15	TRBJ2-1	many	TRBV28	TGTGCCAGCAAAGAGGGCGGGGGGGTCAACAATGAGCAGTTCTTC	CASKEGGGVNNEQFF
TRBD2	21	TRBJ2-3	many	TRBV24-1	TGTGCCACCAGTGAGCCCCCTCTAGCGGGAGGGCTGAATCGGAGGACAGATACGCAGTATTTT	CATSEPPLAGGLNRRTDTQYF
TRBD2	14	TRBJ2-7	.	TRBV7-9	TGTGCCAGCAGCTCGACTAGCGGGACTGGGGAGCAGTACTTC	CASSSTSGTGEQYF
TRBD2	17	TRBJ2-2	many	TRBV6-1	TGTGCCAGCAGTCTCCTTGTGGGGGACTACAACACCGGGGAGCTGTTTTTT	CASSLLVGDYNTGELFF
.	15	TRBJ2-7	many	TRBV20-1	TGCAGTGCTAGAGATGTCGTCCCGATGTCCTACGAGCAGTACTTC	CSARDVVPMSYEQYF
.	13	TRBJ1-4	few	TRBV20-1	TGCAGTGCTAGAGTTTTAGGGGATGAAAAACTGTTTTTT	CSARVLGDEKLFF
.	14	TRBJ1-2	many	TRBV7-9	TGTGCCAGCAGCGCAGACAGGAGTCACTATGGCTACACCTTC	CASSADRSHYGYTF
.	15	TRBJ1-2	few	TRBV19	TGTGCCAGTAGTATTGTGGTTGGAGAGATCTATGGCTACACCTTC	CASSIVVGEIYGYTF
.	14	TRBJ1-4	many	TRBV5-6	TGTGCCAGCAGCAAGGACAGCAATAATGAAAAACTGTTTTTT	CASSKDSNNEKLFF
.	22	TRBJ1-1	.	TRBV12-3/TRBV12-4	.	CATSQTSVYFCASSYLGTEAFF
TRBD2	17	TRBJ2-7	many	TRBV20-1	TGCAGTGCTAGAATGACTAGCGGGACGACGGATCTCTACGAGCAGTACTTC	CSARMTSGTTDLYEQYF
TRBD1	14	TRBJ1-1	many	TRBV28	TGTGCCAGCAGCTGGACAGGGGTTACCACTGAAGCTTTCTTT	CASSWTGVTTEAFF
.	14	TRBJ1-2	.	TRBV9	TGTGCCAGCAGCGGACAACAGTCGGGCTATGGCTACACCTTC	CASSGQQSGYGYTF
.	15	TRBJ2-7	many	TRBV6-1	TGTGCCAGCAGCCTCGAGGCGGCCCGGACCTACGAGCAGTACTTC	CASSLEAARTYEQYF
TRBD2	16	TRBJ2-2	many	TRBV6-5	TGTGCCAGCAGTTACTCTAGCGGGGGATACACCGGGGAGCTGTTTTTT	CASSYSSGGYTGELFF
.	13	TRBJ1-5	many	TRBV12-3/TRBV12-4	TGTGCCAGCAGTTTTAGCAGAAATCAGCCCCAGCATTTT	CASSFSRNQPQHF
.	14	TRBJ1-2	few	TRBV13	TGTGCCAGCAGCTTAGCACGGACTAACTATGGCTACACCTTC	CASSLARTNYGYTF
TRBD1	13	TRBJ1-2	.	TRBV11-2	TGTGCCAGCAGTGCTGACAGGGGCCATGGCTACACCTTC	CASSADRGHGYTF